Shown below are 18 T cell receptor beta chains from a single sample sequenced in a study of CD8 T cells in Susac syndrome. Reverse transcription used roughly 0.5 to 1 ug RNA and random hexamers. A single record per CDR3 protein comes from TCRdb applying MiXCR to the immunoSEQ multiplex PCR reads. The sample includes 84,000 or so distinct CDR3 sequences, roughly 94% seen only once; the top ten take approximately 0.48%. Sequenced sample: CD8+ T cells from PBMCs. These receptors all stem from a human donor with Susac syndrome.

The gene calls are TRBV5-1 and TRBJ2-7, with TRBD2 matching over 8 bases. V lost 0 bases, J lost 6 bases, and 5 bases stayed unmatched. There are 14 residues in the CDR3. Germline V gene lookup returns CDR1 SGHRS and CDR2 YFSETQ. The CDR3, as DNA: TGCGCCAGCAGCTTGGTGGCTAGCGGGCGCGAGCAGTACTTC. This translates into CASSLVASGREQYF.

This chain uses TRBV27 with TRBJ2-1; TRBD2 matches 9 bases. The CDR3 extends over 14 amino acids. CDR1 and CDR2 (germline): MNHEY, SMNVEV (reference sequence). The V segment lost 5 bases and the J segment 7 bases; nucleotides outside the gene matches: 6. CDR3 nucleotides: TGTGCCAGCAGTGACGCGGGAGGGGGGAATGAGCAGTTCTTC. As protein: CASSDAGGGNEQFF.

The rearrangement joins TRBV2 to TRBJ2-1; weak D call: TRBD2 (5 bases). The CDR3 extends over 10 amino acids. V was clipped by 10 bases and J by 8 bases, with 9 bases between them. CDR1 and CDR2 (germline): SNHLY, FYNNEI. CDR3 in amino acids: CATRGYEQFF. The CDR3 coding sequence is TGTGCCACCAGAGGGTATGAGCAGTTCTTC.

CDR3 protein: CASSPWDRNEAFF. DNA for the CDR3: TGTGCCAGCAGTCCCTGGGACAGGAACGAAGCTTTCTTT. J is TRBJ1-1 and V is TRBV27; 8 positions agree with TRBD1. Germline V gene sequence: CDR1 MNHEY, CDR2 SMNVEV (reference sequence). V gave up 5 bases and J gave up 8 bases; unmatched junction bases: 7. The CDR3 sequence is 13 residues long.

This chain links TRBV5-6 with TRBJ1-2, with TRBD1 matching 7 bases. J was trimmed by 4 bases and V by 4 bases; bases with no gene match: 4. Germline CDR1 reads SGHDT; CDR2 reads YYEEEE. This CDR3 spans 13 amino acids. The chain's CDR3 is CASSVGTAYGYTF. The CDR3 DNA reads as TGTGCCAGCAGCGTCGGGACAGCCTATGGCTACACCTTC. Full variable domain (remainder filled in from reference TRBV5-6 and TRBJ1-2): DAGVTQSPTHLIKTRGQQVTLRCSPKSGHDTVSWYQQALGQGPQFIFQYYEEEERQRGNFPDRFSGHQFPNYSSELNVNALLLGDSALYLCASSVGTAYGYTFGSGTRLTVV.

This chain uses TRBV16 with TRBJ2-1, with 9 positions matching TRBD1. The trim removed 1 base at V and 3 bases at J, leaving 1 base unmatched. There are 15 residues in the CDR3. CDR1 and CDR2 from the germline V gene are KGHSY and FQNENV. The CDR3 loop reads CASSQWTGVYNEQFF. Written as DNA, the CDR3 is TGTGCCAGCAGCCAATGGACAGGGGTCTACAATGAGCAGTTCTTC. Complete variable domain (other parts from reference TRBV16 and TRBJ2-1): GEEVAQTPKHLVRGEGQKAKLYCAPIKGHSYVFWYQQVLKNEFKFLISFQNENVFDETGMPKERFSAKCLPNSPCSLEIQATKLEDSAVYFCASSQWTGVYNEQFFGPGTRLTVL.

The V call is TRBV14, the J call TRBJ2-1; the match to TRBD1 covers 8 bases. CDR1 is SGHDN, CDR2 FVKESK, per germline. Trimming took 0 bases from V and 9 from J; bases not matched to a gene: 7. The CDR3 is 15 residues long. CDR3 amino acids: CASSQDRSGGSEQFF. CDR3 DNA: TGTGCCAGCAGCCAAGACAGATCAGGGGGCAGTGAGCAGTTCTTC.

V and J are TRBV5-6 and TRBJ2-1; D is perhaps TRBD1 (6 bases). V was pared by 4 bases and J by 10 bases, with 12 bases between. The CDR3 has 12 residues. The germline V gene encodes CDR1 SGHDT and CDR2 YYEEEE. CDR3 in amino acids: CASSPGQFEQFF. In nucleotides, the CDR3 is TGTGCCAGCAGCCCCGGACAGTTCGAGCAGTTCTTC.

The chain joins TRBV30 to TRBJ1-2, with D perhaps TRBD1 (5 bases). This CDR3 is 12 amino acids long. Germline CDR1 reads GTSNPN; CDR2 reads SVGIG (reference sequence). Trimming left V 3 bases short and J 3 bases short, with 8 bases between. The CDR3 loop reads CAWRRDDYGYTF. In DNA, the CDR3 is TGTGCCTGGAGGAGGGACGACTATGGCTACACCTTC.

The chain employs TRBV5-1 and TRBJ2-7; perhaps D is TRBD1 or TRBD2 (5 bases each). This CDR3 is built from 12 residues. Trimming stripped 4 bases from V and 5 bases from J, with 10 bases between. CDR1 is SGHRS and CDR2 is YFSETQ in the germline V gene. CDR3 in amino acids: CASSDGDHEQYF. The CDR3 DNA follows: TGCGCCAGCAGCGATGGGGACCACGAGCAGTACTTC.

This clonotype has just a few counts. V usage is TRBV30 and J usage is TRBJ2-7, with D uncertain. Germline lookup yields CDR1 GTSNPN and CDR2 SVGIG (reference sequence). The CDR3 runs to 11 residues. The V end was cut by 0 bases, the J end by 0 bases, with 0 bases between. CDR3 region: CAWSVSYEQYF. The CDR3 DNA is TGTGCCTGGAGTGTCTCCTACGAGCAGTACTTC.

The chain uses TRBV7-6 and TRBJ2-1; D ambiguous. The germline CDR1 and CDR2 sequences are SGHVS and FNYEAQ. The V gene lost 5 bases and the J gene lost 0 bases, with 5 bases spanning the gap. The length of the CDR3 is 13 residues. CDR3 in amino acids: CASSLNSYNEQFF. Written as DNA, the CDR3 is TGTGCCAGCAGCCTGAACTCCTACAATGAGCAGTTCTTC.

The gene calls are TRBV6-5 and TRBJ2-3; 8 bases fit TRBD2. The CDR3 is 21 residues long. Germline V gene lookup returns CDR1 MNHEY and CDR2 SVGAGI. V shed 0 bases, J shed 4 bases, and the junction held 21 bases outside the gene matches. CDR3 sequence (DNA): TGTGCCAGCAGTTACTCGGTTCGGGGCCCTTTAGCGGGAAATCCCTCAGATACGCAGTATTTT. Translating it yields CASSYSVRGPLAGNPSDTQYF.

J is TRBJ2-7 and V is TRBV11-2, with D tentatively TRBD1 (5 bases). V was shortened by 2 bases and J by 5 bases, with 7 bases between the two germline ends. Germline V gene data show CDR1 as SGHAT and CDR2 as FQNNGV. The length of the CDR3 is 12 residues. In DNA form, the CDR3 reads TGTGCCAGCAGCTTATCGGACAACGAGCAGTACTTC. This sequence encodes CASSLSDNEQYF.

V is TRBV6-1 and J is TRBJ1-5; 7 bases fit TRBD1. CDR1 is MNHNS, CDR2 SASEGT, per germline. The CDR3 is 15 residues long. V lost 1 base to trimming and J lost 2 bases; unmatched junction nucleotides: 2. The CDR3 region is CASSEEGAGNQPQHF. DNA for the CDR3: TGTGCCAGCAGTGAAGAGGGGGCAGGCAATCAGCCCCAGCATTTT.

The gene calls are TRBV5-4 and TRBJ2-2; 8 nucleotides line up with TRBD1. Germline V gene lookup returns CDR1 SGHNT and CDR2 YYREEE (reference sequence). With 3 bases clipped from V and 10 bases from J, the junction kept 2 bases outside the gene matches. The CDR3 sequence is 12 residues long. The CDR3 protein is CASSWGQAELFF. As DNA, the CDR3 is TGTGCCAGCAGCTGGGGACAGGCGGAGCTGTTTTTT.

The chain employs TRBV21-1 and TRBJ2-7; the tabulated D call, TRBD2, remains unverified against the DNA. TRBV21-1 is classified as a pseudogene. The CDR3 loop spans 15 amino acids. CDR3 sequence (DNA): TGTGCCAGCAGACTCCCACCGGAGGGGATCGACGAGCAGTACTTC. It translates to CASRLPPEGIDEQYF.

The rearrangement uses TRBV18 and TRBJ2-5, with D perhaps TRBD2 (7 bases). Germline V gene sequence: CDR1 KGHSH, CDR2 LQKENI. CDR3 length: 15 residues. Trimming cost V 6 bases and J 2 bases, with 16 bases left between them. CDR3 sequence reads: CASSIQGTTQETQYF. CDR3 nucleotide sequence: TGTGCCAGCTCGATCCAGGGGACTACACAAGAGACCCAGTACTTC.